The following is a T cell receptor beta chain sequence with its context. The sample holds many counts of this clonotype. There is no known antigen for this receptor. No base quality values were provided; no much bigger clone lies one nucleotide off. Clipping removes 2 bases from V and 1 base from J, with 3 as the unmatched junction base count. The CDR3 measures 15 amino acids from cysteine to phenylalanine. Only the CDR3 part of the read is kept: 45 bases, read in frame from the first base. In the germline V gene, CDR1 corresponds to MNHEY and CDR2 to SVGAGI. In this study, sorted CD4+ and CD8+ T cells from the blood of healthy subjects and of severe aplastic anemia patients had their TCR repertoires deep-sequenced. Ficoll-Paque density gradient centrifugation was used to isolate peripheral blood mononuclear cells. Before DNA extraction, CD4+ and CD8+ T cells were sorted by FACS or by magnetic beads.

Genomic DNA served as template for TCR beta VDJ combination and CDR3 sequence profiling. An Illumina HiSeq 2000 was used for TCR repertoire sequencing. The study's own analysis went as follows. Repertoires were assessed using TRBV/TRBJ rearrangement plots, CDR3 size and DJ length profiles, and Simpson's diversity index. The most abundant DNA sequence in the deep sequencing data was defined as the immunodominant clone. CDR3 amino acid sequences were checked for sharing across subjects and were also compared against the VDJdb database and published repertoires. TCRdb trimmed the raw reads at Q25, called clones with MiXCR and kept productive beta chains. Rows with one shared CDR3 protein collapse into an entry with the most common genes and DNA. The V and J calls here are based on TCRdb, not the publication. In all, the sample holds some 200,000 distinct CDR3 sequences, and 61% of those were seen once. The top ten hold 25% to 30% of the sample.

This specimen belongs to a study of CD8+CD57+ T cells in acquired aplastic anemia (dated by TCRdb to the late 2010s). Regarding the complete study: On average, sorted CD4+ and CD8+ cells yielded around 3.5 ug of extracted DNA, with a range of roughly 0.18 to 27.4 ug. For healthy donor samples, the average read count was around 9.8 million for CD4+ cells and approximately 12 million for CD8+ cells.

The investigation overall reported the following: Patients and healthy controls showed no significant difference in CD8+ Simpson's diversity (P=0.060). Roughly 31 CD8+ CDR3 sequences were shared between patients and controls but appeared highly expressed in patients and within their immunodominant clones.

The TCR comes from a human donor in good health. The chain is encoded by TRBV6-5 joined to TRBJ1-1; 8 of the junction bases match TRBD1. Sequenced: sorted CD4+, CD8+, or CD8+CD57+ T cells (not recorded which) from PBMCs. In nucleotides, the sequence is TGTGCCAGCAGTTACGGGACAGGCTCGAACACTGAAGCTTTCTTT. Translated, it gives CASSYGTGSNTEAFF.